Listed below are T cell receptor beta chains from one sample, sequenced in a study of T-cell reconstitution after alpha-beta-depleted transplantation in children. TCRdb reprocessed the PCR reads with MiXCR, giving one entry per CDR3 protein. The data contain approximately 350,000 distinct CDR3 sequences, approximately 10% of them singletons. Sequencing was performed on PBMCs from the stem cell graft donor, taken from the stem cell graft. These receptors all stem from a human donor who donated a stem cell graft to a child with acute lymphoblastic leukemia. Both conserved end residues are part of each CDR3. A D gene is named only where the DNA matches it firmly. A clone size is listed for some rows: how often the clone was seen (once, few, many), or a class if it is expanded.

clone_size	v_call	d_call	j_call	cdr3_aa	cdr3_nt
.	TRBV28	.	TRBJ1-2	CACERTEGYGYTF	TGTGCCTGCGAGCGGACGGAGGGCTATGGCTACACCTTC
many	TRBV4-1	.	TRBJ2-2	CASSLGQFGIAGELFF	TGCGCCAGCAGCCTCGGACAGTTCGGGATAGCCGGGGAGCTGTTTTTT
few	TRBV12-3/TRBV12-4	TRBD1	TRBJ1-5	CASTQGDRVGQPQHF	TGTGCCAGCACCCAGGGGGACAGGGTTGGCCAGCCCCAGCATTTT
many	TRBV7-8	.	TRBJ1-5	CASQRGGNQPQHF	TGTGCCAGCCAACGGGGAGGCAATCAGCCCCAGCATTTT
few	TRBV6-5	TRBD1	TRBJ1-2	CASSSWTGGEGNYGYTF	TGTGCCAGCAGTTCCTGGACAGGGGGCGAGGGTAACTATGGCTACACCTTC
once	TRBV4-3	TRBD2	TRBJ2-3	CASSQDRAGVDTQYF	TGCGCCAGCAGCCAAGATCGCGCGGGAGTCGATACGCAGTATTTT
.	TRBV18	.	TRBJ2-7	CASSPGLVDEQYF	TGTGCCAGCTCACCCGGACTGGTTGACGAGCAGTACTTC
.	TRBV12-3/TRBV12-4	TRBD2	TRBJ2-7	CASSFKGGRRGDEQYF	TGTGCCAGCAGTTTTAAAGGCGGGAGGAGGGGGGACGAGCAGTACTTC
.	TRBV10-3	.	TRBJ2-7	CAIADRPRVVYEQSF	TGTGCCATCGCCGACAGGCCTCGAGTCGTCTACGAGCAGTCCTTC
.	TRBV20-1	.	TRBJ1-1	CSARDGWANTEAFF	TGCAGTGCTAGGGACGGCTGGGCGAACACTGAAGCTTTCTTT
many	TRBV12-3/TRBV12-4	.	TRBJ2-2	CASSLTGLVTGELFF	TGTGCCAGCAGTTTAACAGGGCTGGTCACCGGGGAGCTGTTTTTT
many	TRBV7-2	.	TRBJ1-5	CASSLVVSYGLRQPQHF	TGTGCCAGCAGCTTAGTGGTTAGCTATGGGTTACGCCAGCCCCAGCATTTT
.	TRBV3-1	.	TRBJ2-2	CASSFRADTGELFF	TGTGCCAGCAGCTTCCGGGCCGACACCGGGGAGCTGTTTTTT
few	TRBV6-4	.	TRBJ2-3	CASSDLGNTDTQYF	TGTGCCAGCAGTGACCTTGGCAACACAGATACGCAGTATTTT
few	TRBV25-1	.	TRBJ2-4	CASSRDYIQYF	TGTGCCAGCAGCAGGGACTACATTCAGTACTTC
.	TRBV6-1	.	TRBJ2-5	CASNKGLPGTQYF	TGTGCCAGCAATAAGGGGCTACCCGGGACCCAGTACTTC
.	TRBV7-9	TRBD1	TRBJ2-7	CASTSGGVYEQYF	TGTGCCAGTACCTCAGGGGGAGTTTACGAGCAGTACTTC
.	TRBV6-2/TRBV6-3	TRBD2	TRBJ2-7	CASSRLAGGNYEQYF	TGTGCCAGCAGCAGACTAGCGGGAGGGAACTACGAGCAGTACTTC
.	TRBV5-5	TRBD1	TRBJ2-3	CASSARQGISTDTQYF	TGTGCCAGCAGCGCCCGACAGGGAATTAGCACAGATACGCAGTATTTT
.	TRBV7-9	.	TRBJ1-4	CASSFGDWEKLFF	TGTGCCAGCAGCTTCGGGGATTGGGAAAAACTGTTTTTT
.	TRBV12-3/TRBV12-4	TRBD2	TRBJ2-1	CASRPTSGGGNEQFF	TGTGCCAGCAGACCGACTAGCGGGGGAGGGAATGAGCAGTTCTTC
many	TRBV10-2	.	TRBJ1-1	CASIGVMNTEAFF	TGCGCCAGCATCGGTGTCATGAACACTGAAGCTTTCTTT
few	TRBV29-1	TRBD2	TRBJ2-1	CSVAGLAGVFYNEQFF	TGCAGCGTTGCAGGACTAGCGGGAGTTTTCTACAATGAGCAGTTCTTC
few	TRBV6-1	.	TRBJ2-5	CASKGPSLGETQYF	TGTGCCAGCAAAGGACCATCCTTAGGGGAGACCCAGTACTTC
.	TRBV20-1	.	TRBJ2-2	CSARSPAGTGELFF	TGCAGTGCTAGATCGCCGGCAGGTACCGGGGAGCTGTTTTTT
many	TRBV12-3/TRBV12-4	TRBD2	TRBJ2-5	CASSLAGKETQYF	TGTGCCAGCAGCCTAGCGGGTAAAGAGACCCAGTACTTC